A selection of T cell receptor beta chains follows, all from one sample in a study of blood T cells in healthy people across ages. TCRdb re-called the 5' RACE reads through MiXCR, storing one row per CDR3 protein. The sample includes over a million distinct CDR3 sequences, approximately 63% of them seen just once. The sequenced sample was blood. These receptors originate from a man aged 18 to 29 in good health. The CDR3 runs from the conserved cysteine through the conserved F or W. The order of the fields is clone size, J gene, D gene, V gene, CDR3 protein, CDR3 DNA. The D gene is left open where the match is weak. Clone size is shown for a subset of rows, as once, few, many or a class of expanded clone.

NA TRBJ2-1 TRBD2 TRBV12-3/TRBV12-4 CASSNGTSPNEQFF TGTGCCAGCAGCAACGGGACTAGCCCCAATGAGCAGTTCTTC
NA TRBJ1-1 TRBD1 TRBV5-6 CASTDRAYMNTEAFF TGTGCCAGCACCGACAGGGCCTACATGAACACTGAAGCTTTCTTT
NA TRBJ2-1 TRBD2 TRBV5-6 CASSTRLAGNSYNEQFF TGTGCCAGCAGCACCCGACTAGCGGGGAATTCTTACAATGAGCAGTTCTTC
few TRBJ2-3 TRBD2 TRBV7-2 CASSYIAGEVDTQYF TGTGCCAGCAGCTACATAGCGGGGGAGGTGGATACGCAGTATTTT
NA TRBJ2-1 TRBD1 TRBV10-3 CAASRSGTVNEQFF TGTGCCGCATCCCGATCCGGGACAGTCAATGAGCAGTTCTTC
NA TRBJ2-7 TRBD1 TRBV14 CASSENAGGTFYEQYF TGTGCCAGCAGCGAAAATGCAGGGGGCACCTTCTACGAGCAGTACTTC
NA TRBJ2-3 NA TRBV2 CASSEDPTDTQYF TGTGCCAGCAGTGAAGATCCCACAGATACGCAGTATTTT
NA TRBJ2-7 NA TRBV27 CASSDLRQDVIPYEQYF TGTGCCAGCAGTGACCTTAGACAGGATGTCATCCCCTACGAGCAGTACTTC
NA TRBJ2-3 NA TRBV20-1 CSARTRGSLRTDTQYF TGCAGTGCTAGAACCCGGGGATCCCTACGCACAGATACGCAGTATTTT
few TRBJ2-5 TRBD1 TRBV29-1 CSAGTGWGETQYF TGCAGCGCTGGGACAGGGTGGGGAGAGACCCAGTACTTC
once TRBJ2-1 TRBD2 TRBV24-1 CATSDLSHPGTSGGSPYEQFF TGTGCCACCAGTGATTTGTCCCACCCCGGGACTAGCGGGGGATCTCCCTATGAGCAGTTCTTC
NA TRBJ1-1 NA TRBV12-3/TRBV12-4 CASSSDRLRDTEAFF TGTGCCAGCAGCTCCGATCGGCTTCGGGACACTGAAGCTTTCTTT
NA TRBJ2-5 NA TRBV7-9 CASSPRSETQYF TGTGCCAGCAGCCCCCGGTCAGAGACCCAGTACTTC
NA TRBJ2-1 TRBD2 TRBV12-3/TRBV12-4 CASSPGTSEYNEQFF TGTGCCAGCAGTCCAGGGACTAGCGAATACAATGAGCAGTTCTTC
NA TRBJ2-2 NA TRBV29-1 CSVERLPGELFF TGCAGCGTTGAGCGTCTTCCCGGGGAGCTGTTTTTT
NA TRBJ2-1 TRBD2 TRBV7-2 CTSSLRSSGGSSYNEQFF TGTACCAGCAGCTTACGATCTAGCGGGGGCAGCTCCTACAATGAGCAGTTCTTC
NA TRBJ2-2 TRBD2 TRBV4-3 CASSQGLSGGSWELFF TGCGCCAGCAGCCAAGGGCTTAGCGGGGGTTCATGGGAGCTGTTTTTT
few TRBJ2-7 TRBD2 TRBV29-1 CSTDGGEDEQYF TGCAGCACCGATGGGGGGGAGGACGAGCAGTACTTC
few TRBJ2-1 TRBD1 TRBV29-1 CSVVWHRGNDEQFF TGCAGCGTTGTCTGGCACAGGGGAAACGATGAGCAGTTCTTC
NA TRBJ2-3 TRBD1 TRBV7-2 CASSPTGGGDTQYF TGTGCCAGCAGTCCGACAGGGGGAGGAGATACGCAGTATTTT
once TRBJ1-1 NA TRBV25-1 CASSELAQGGAFF TGTGCCAGCAGTGAATTAGCTCAGGGAGGAGCTTTCTTT
few TRBJ2-7 NA TRBV6-5 CASSSMVGRSSYEQYF TGTGCCAGCAGTAGTATGGTAGGGAGGAGCTCCTACGAGCAGTACTTC
NA TRBJ1-2 NA TRBV12-3/TRBV12-4 CASSLAPHDRRYTF TGTGCCAGCAGTTTAGCACCGCACGACAGAAGGTACACCTTC
NA TRBJ2-5 NA TRBV15 CATAQTYEFGQYF TGTGCCACCGCCCAGACGTACGAGTTTGGGCAGTACTTC
NA TRBJ1-1 NA TRBV10-1 CASSAARRDTEAFF TGCGCCAGCAGTGCTGCACGTCGGGACACTGAAGCTTTCTTT
NA TRBJ1-2 NA TRBV5-1 CASSGILGTLLGYTF TGCGCCAGCAGCGGGATCCTCGGGACCCTTTTAGGCTACACCTTC
NA TRBJ2-5 TRBD2 TRBV3-1 CASSPWGGQEQYF TGTGCCAGCAGCCCCTGGGGGGGTCAAGAGCAGTACTTC
few TRBJ2-7 TRBD1 TRBV20-1 CSAVGQGAYEQYF TGCAGTGCTGTCGGACAGGGGGCTTACGAGCAGTACTTC
NA TRBJ2-7 NA TRBV2 CASSYKAGANEQYF TGTGCCAGCAGTTACAAGGCAGGGGCCAACGAGCAGTACTTC
NA TRBJ2-7 NA TRBV3-1 CASSQGPETYEQYF TGTGCCAGCAGCCAAGGCCCGGAGACCTACGAGCAGTACTTC
NA TRBJ2-2 TRBD1 TRBV20-1 CSTSEAGGAGGELFF TGCAGTACATCCGAGGCAGGGGGCGCGGGCGGGGAGCTGTTTTTT
NA TRBJ2-7 TRBD1 TRBV10-2 CASSESTGGYEQYF TGCGCCAGCAGTGAATCGACAGGGGGATACGAGCAGTACTTC
NA TRBJ2-1 NA TRBV7-2 CASSLMRVCPFF TGTGCCAGCAGCTTAATGAGAGTTTGTCCGTTCTTC
NA TRBJ2-6 NA TRBV28 CASSTQIRGAGANVLTF TGTGCCAGCAGTACCCAAATTAGGGGTGCTGGGGCCAACGTCCTGACTTTC
NA TRBJ1-2 TRBD1 TRBV29-1 CSVTGGADYGYTF TGCAGCGTGACAGGGGGCGCGGACTATGGCTACACCTTC
NA TRBJ1-2 NA TRBV29-1 CSAWTQANYGYTF TGCAGCGCATGGACGCAAGCTAACTATGGCTACACCTTC
NA TRBJ2-2 NA TRBV20-1 CSARDDGHNTGELFF TGCAGTGCTAGAGATGATGGACACAACACCGGGGAGCTGTTTTTT
NA TRBJ2-2 TRBD1 TRBV27 CATNTGAGELFF TGTGCCACCAATACAGGGGCCGGGGAGCTGTTTTTT
few TRBJ2-4 NA TRBV27 CASSSTKNIQYF TGTGCCAGCTCCAGTACCAAAAACATTCAGTACTTC
NA TRBJ2-5 TRBD1 TRBV10-3 CAISERDSQETQYF TGTGCCATCAGTGAGAGGGACAGCCAAGAGACCCAGTACTTC
NA TRBJ1-1 NA TRBV7-9 CASSLGDFQAEAFF TGTGCCAGCAGCTTAGGGGACTTCCAGGCCGAAGCTTTCTTT
few TRBJ1-1 NA TRBV6-6 CASSPDTIGAFF TGTGCCAGCAGTCCGGACACAATTGGGGCTTTCTTT
few TRBJ2-7 NA TRBV15 CATSRGVSEQYF TGTGCCACCAGCAGAGGGGTCAGCGAGCAGTACTTC
NA TRBJ2-7 TRBD2 TRBV10-2 CASGSPLGGSYEQYF TGCGCCAGCGGTTCCCCCCTGGGGGGGTCCTACGAGCAGTACTTC
NA TRBJ1-5 NA TRBV12-3/TRBV12-4 CAISFQGDQPQHF TGTGCCATCTCCTTCCAGGGCGATCAGCCCCAGCATTTT
NA TRBJ2-2 NA TRBV29-1 CSVEVSLAGELFF TGCAGCGTTGAAGTATCGCTAGCCGGGGAGCTGTTTTTT
few TRBJ1-1 NA TRBV4-1 CASSQATAPDTEAFF TGCGCCAGCAGCCAAGCAACGGCCCCCGACACTGAAGCTTTCTTT
NA TRBJ2-3 TRBD2 TRBV27 CASSYIGAGVTDTQYF TGTGCCAGCAGTTACATCGGAGCGGGGGTAACAGATACGCAGTATTTT
NA TRBJ1-2 NA TRBV2 CASSGSDFYGYTF TGTGCCAGCAGTGGATCGGACTTCTATGGCTACACCTTC
NA TRBJ1-1 NA TRBV9 CASSATWVNTEAFF TGTGCCAGCAGCGCGACGTGGGTGAACACTGAAGCTTTCTTT
few TRBJ2-2 NA TRBV9 CASRGPTGELFF TGTGCCAGCAGAGGCCCCACCGGGGAGCTGTTTTTT
NA TRBJ2-4 NA TRBV2 CASEWSVETKNIQYF TGTGCCAGCGAATGGAGTGTAGAGACAAAAAACATTCAGTACTTC
NA TRBJ2-7 NA TRBV27 CASSHRGDSTYEQYF TGTGCCAGCAGTCACCGGGGGGACAGCACCTACGAGCAGTACTTC
NA TRBJ2-5 TRBD1 TRBV12-3/TRBV12-4 CASSFPGTDQETQYF TGTGCCAGCAGTTTCCCGGGGACAGACCAAGAGACCCAGTACTTC
NA TRBJ2-6 NA TRBV4-3 CASSQDGGADSGANVLTF TGCGCCAGCAGCCAAGATGGAGGGGCAGACTCTGGGGCCAACGTCCTGACTTTC
NA TRBJ2-1 NA TRBV28 CASSLPRRYDEQFF TGTGCCAGCAGTTTGCCTAGAAGGTATGATGAGCAGTTCTTC